This entry describes one T cell receptor (beta chain). The V gene's germline CDR1 is GTSNPN and CDR2 SVGIG (reference sequence). CDR3 length equals 13 residues. V lost 2 bases and J lost 6, with 11 bases in between. Time point given: newly diagnosed GD, antithyroid drugs for less than 3 months. The TCR library was made from RNA extracted from PBMCs. This sample was included in a study of regulatory T cells in long-lasting Graves disease. Study as a whole: Patients with new Graves' disease had used antithyroid drugs below 3 months.

The TCR beta library used iRepertoire HTBI primers with Arm-PCR amplification of CDR3. TCRdb called the multiplex PCR reads again in MiXCR, with one record for every CDR3 protein. The table records about 440,000 distinct CDR3 sequences, approximately 16% of them present only once. The data also belong to a second study, concerning T cells in Graves' hyperthyroidism and ophthalmopathy. That investigation notes: Most expanded thyroid clonotypes above 0.001 also appeared in blood.

The J gene is TRBJ2-1, the V gene TRBV30; no clear D. This clonotype was sampled from a woman aged 18-29 years with Graves disease. The sequences come from peripheral blood mononuclear cells (PBMCs), collected at new diagnosis, from a patient treated with antithyroid drugs. CDR3 protein: CAWSTAITNEQFF. The CDR3 DNA reads as TGTGCCTGGAGTACGGCAATTACCAATGAGCAGTTCTTC.